This T cell receptor beta chain was sequenced in a study of cytomegalovirus exposure and HLA in healthy donors. General study results and limits: Diagnosis of cytomegalovirus status made by the classifier reportedly showed high specificity and sensitivity. A list of 164 TCR beta chains associated with cytomegalovirus was given. TCR sequences were mostly rare, though some public TCRs occurred in many donors.

In regard to this clone: The antigen remains undetermined.

Sequencing used immunoSEQ multiplex PCR; TCRdb keeps in-frame clones, though not all of them. The sample holds roughly 150,000 clones, less than 90% seen once. The CDR3 is 12 amino acids. Germline V gene lookup returns CDR1 SGHNT and CDR2 YENEEA. The V end lost 4 bases, the J end lost 5 bases, and 8 bases lay between the germline ends. A roughly 120-subject validation cohort, separate from the approximately 700-subject first cohort, supplied the donors. The sequence came from a woman aged 18-30 years in good health and CMV-seropositive. Sequenced sample: PBMCs. The chain employs TRBV11-3 and TRBJ2-5, with D uncertain. The CDR3 DNA reads TGTGCCAGCAGCTCCGACTGGGAGACCCAGTACTTC. Its protein product is CASSSDWETQYF.